This T cell receptor beta chain was identified during a study of graft-versus-host responses after intestinal transplantation. Study-wide context: Recipients across the board were started on anti-thymocyte globulin induction, then kept on tacrolimus and steroids for two to four years.

The table came from immunoSEQ multiplex PCR; TCRdb's copy has only in-frame clones and leaves some out. This sample yields roughly 14,000 clones, of which less than 40% are seen a single time; approximately 2.4% belongs to the top ten. Germline lookup yields CDR1 MGHRA and CDR2 YSYEKL. The CDR3 loop spans 16 amino acids. V lost 4 bases to trimming and J lost 0 bases, with 12 bases between them. This clone is labeled medium-sized. Plating combined 200,000 CFSE-labeled responder cells with 200,000 irradiated, violet-dye-labeled stimulator cells. Sorting after the reaction isolated proliferating CFSE-low CD3+CD4+ and CD3+CD8+ responders. Overall study findings and caveats: GvH clones were identified in recipient marrow, with some first appearing in ileum or blood.

Sequenced material: alloreactive CD8+ T cells from a mixed lymphocyte reaction culture, taken before intestinal transplant. Sample subset: CFSE-low proliferating T cells sorted from approximately 6-day pre-transplant mixed lymphocyte reaction (GvH or HvG direction). This sequence was found in a human patient who received an intestinal transplant. The V call is TRBV4-1, the J call TRBJ1-4; D uncertain. CDR3 sequence: CASSRKWGSTNEKLFF. The CDR3 coding sequence is TGCGCCAGCAGCCGGAAGTGGGGTTCAACTAATGAAAAACTGTTTTTT.